This T cell receptor beta chain was sequenced during a study of blood T cells in healthy people across ages. Whole-study results and caveats: Per million T cells, TCR beta diversity dropped roughly linearly as age increased.

Samples each yielded at least 6 micrograms of total RNA. This clonotype was observed a few times. Its antigen is currently unknown. It was with a sample-barcoded 5' primer and a J-beta primer mix that a second PCR of roughly 7 to 12 cycles was run. Each TCR beta cDNA got a 12-nucleotide random molecular identifier. TCRdb fed the 5' RACE reads into MiXCR, producing one record per CDR3 protein. The table has 600,000 or so distinct CDR3 sequences, roughly 30% seen once; the top ten hold approximately 15%. Trimming removed 0 bases at V and 7 bases at J, with 17 bases between. Germline loops: CDR1 SGHNT, CDR2 YYREEE (reference sequence). CDR3 size: 16 residues.

Material for sequencing was blood. The chain links TRBV5-4 to TRBJ2-1; D may correspond to TRBD1 or TRBD2 (5 bases each). The sequence came from an elderly woman in good health. CDR3 in amino acids: CASSLERVRGANEQFF. In DNA, the CDR3 is TGTGCCAGCAGCTTGGAAAGGGTGAGGGGTGCAAATGAGCAGTTCTTC.